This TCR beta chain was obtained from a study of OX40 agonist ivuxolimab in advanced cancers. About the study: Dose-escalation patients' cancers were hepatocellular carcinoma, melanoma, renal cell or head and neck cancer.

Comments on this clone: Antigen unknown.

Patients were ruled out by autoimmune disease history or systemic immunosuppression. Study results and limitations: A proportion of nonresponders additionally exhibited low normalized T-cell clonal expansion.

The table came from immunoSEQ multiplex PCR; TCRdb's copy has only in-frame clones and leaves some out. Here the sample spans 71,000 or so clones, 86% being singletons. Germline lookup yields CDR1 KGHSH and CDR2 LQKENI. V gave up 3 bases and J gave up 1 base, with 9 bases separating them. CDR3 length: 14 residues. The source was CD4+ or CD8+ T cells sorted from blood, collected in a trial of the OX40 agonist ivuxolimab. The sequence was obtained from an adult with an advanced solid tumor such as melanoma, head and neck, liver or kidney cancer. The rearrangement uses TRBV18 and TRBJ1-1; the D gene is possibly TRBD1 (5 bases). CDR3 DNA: TGTGCCAGCTCACCGGGACGGACGAACACTGAAGCTTTCTTT. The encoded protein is CASSPGRTNTEAFF.